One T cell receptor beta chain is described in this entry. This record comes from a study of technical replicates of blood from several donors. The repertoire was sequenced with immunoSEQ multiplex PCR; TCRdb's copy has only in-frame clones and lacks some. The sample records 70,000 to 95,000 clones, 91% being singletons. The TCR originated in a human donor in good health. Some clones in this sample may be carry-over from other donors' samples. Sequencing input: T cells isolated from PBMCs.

The CDR3 region is CASSLAMASNQPQHF. In nucleotides, the CDR3 is TGTGCCAGCAGCTTAGCTATGGCCAGCAATCAGCCCCAGCATTTT. The rearrangement links TRBV7-8 to TRBJ1-5; D not resolved. CDR3 length: 15 amino acids. Trimming removed 0 bases from V and 1 base from J, with 7 bases in between. CDR1 is SGHVS, CDR2 FQNEAQ, per germline.